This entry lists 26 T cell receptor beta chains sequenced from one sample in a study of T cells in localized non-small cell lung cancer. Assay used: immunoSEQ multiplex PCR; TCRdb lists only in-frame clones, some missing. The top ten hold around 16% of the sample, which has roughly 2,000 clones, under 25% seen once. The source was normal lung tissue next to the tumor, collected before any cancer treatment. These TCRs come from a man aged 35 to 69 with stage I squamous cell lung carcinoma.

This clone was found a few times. The CDR3 DNA sequence: TGTGCCAGCAGGCCAGATCCAAGCTCCTACAATGAGCAGTTCTTC. It yields the protein CASRPDPSSYNEQFF. The chain has TRBV6-8 and TRBJ2-1; D unresolved. The CDR3 sequence is 15 residues long. The V gene lost 6 bases and the J gene lost 0 bases, with 12 bases spanning the gap. Germline V lookup: CDR1 MNHGY, CDR2 SAAAGT.

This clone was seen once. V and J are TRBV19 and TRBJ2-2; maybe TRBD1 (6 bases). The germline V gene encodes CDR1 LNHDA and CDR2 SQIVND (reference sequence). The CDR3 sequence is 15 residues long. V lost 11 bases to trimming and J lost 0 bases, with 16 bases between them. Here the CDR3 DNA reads TGTGCCTCTGCTACAGGGAAGTCGAACACCGGGGAGCTGTTTTTT. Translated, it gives CASATGKSNTGELFF.

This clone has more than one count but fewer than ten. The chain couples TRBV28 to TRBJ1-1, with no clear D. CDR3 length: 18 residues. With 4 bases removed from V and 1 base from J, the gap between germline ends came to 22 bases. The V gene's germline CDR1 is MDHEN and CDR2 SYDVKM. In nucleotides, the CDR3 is TGTGCCAGCAGTTCGATTCGAGCTTCCACCATCAAGAACACTGAAGCTTTCTTT. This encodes CASSSIRASTIKNTEAFF.

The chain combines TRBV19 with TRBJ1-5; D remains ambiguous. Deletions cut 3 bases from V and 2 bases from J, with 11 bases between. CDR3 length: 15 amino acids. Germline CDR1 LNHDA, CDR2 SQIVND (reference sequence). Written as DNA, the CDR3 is TGTGCCAGTAGTATGGTCCGGACGGGCAATCAGCCCCAGCATTTT. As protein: CASSMVRTGNQPQHF.

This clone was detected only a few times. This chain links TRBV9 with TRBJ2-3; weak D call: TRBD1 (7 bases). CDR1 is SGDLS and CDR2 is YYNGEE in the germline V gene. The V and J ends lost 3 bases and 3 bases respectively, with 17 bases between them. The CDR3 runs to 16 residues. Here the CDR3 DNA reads TGTGCCAGCAGCGCCCAGGGGGAGGCGAGAACAGATACGCAGTATTTT. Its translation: CASSAQGEARTDTQYF.

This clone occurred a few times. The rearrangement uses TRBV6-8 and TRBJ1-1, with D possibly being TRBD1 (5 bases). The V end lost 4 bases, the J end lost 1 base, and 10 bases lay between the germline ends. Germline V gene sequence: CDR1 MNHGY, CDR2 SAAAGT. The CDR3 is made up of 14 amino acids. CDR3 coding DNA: TGTGCCAGCAGTTTGGGACCGACGAACACTGAAGCTTTCTTT. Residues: CASSLGPTNTEAFF.

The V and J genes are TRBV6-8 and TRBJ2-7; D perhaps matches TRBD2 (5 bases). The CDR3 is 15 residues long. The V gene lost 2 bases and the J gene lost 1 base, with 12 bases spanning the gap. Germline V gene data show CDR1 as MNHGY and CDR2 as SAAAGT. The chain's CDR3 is CASSYGSGRSYEQYF. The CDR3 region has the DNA TGTGCCAGCAGTTACGGGAGTGGCAGATCCTACGAGCAGTACTTC.

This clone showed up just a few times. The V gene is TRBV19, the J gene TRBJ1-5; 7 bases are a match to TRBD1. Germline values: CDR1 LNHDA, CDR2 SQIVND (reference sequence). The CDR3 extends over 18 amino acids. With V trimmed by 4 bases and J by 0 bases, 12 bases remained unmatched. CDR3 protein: CASSKAPIQGYSNQPQHF. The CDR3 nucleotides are TGTGCCAGTAGTAAGGCGCCCATACAGGGGTATAGCAATCAGCCCCAGCATTTT.

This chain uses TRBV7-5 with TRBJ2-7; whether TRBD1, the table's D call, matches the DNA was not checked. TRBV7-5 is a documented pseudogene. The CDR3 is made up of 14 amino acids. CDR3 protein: CASSQSLTVPEQYF. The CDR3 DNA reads TGTGCCAGCAGCCAATCCCTCACAGTGCCCGAGCAGTACTTC.

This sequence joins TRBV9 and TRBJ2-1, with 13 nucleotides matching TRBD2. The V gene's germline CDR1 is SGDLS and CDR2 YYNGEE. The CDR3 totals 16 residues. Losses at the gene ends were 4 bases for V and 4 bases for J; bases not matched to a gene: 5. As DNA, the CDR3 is TGTGCCAGCAGCACTACGGGACTAGCGGGGTACAATGAGCAGTTCTTC. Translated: CASSTTGLAGYNEQFF.

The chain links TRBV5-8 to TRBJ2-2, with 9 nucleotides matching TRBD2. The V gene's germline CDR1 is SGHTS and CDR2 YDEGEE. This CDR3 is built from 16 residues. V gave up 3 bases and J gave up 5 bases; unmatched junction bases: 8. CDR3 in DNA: TGTGCCAGCAGCTCCAGGAGCGGGGGGTCAACCGGGGAGCTGTTTTTT. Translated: CASSSRSGGSTGELFF. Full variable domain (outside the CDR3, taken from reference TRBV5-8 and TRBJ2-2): EAGVTQSPTHLIKTRGQQATLRCSPISGHTSVYWYQQALGLGLQFLLWYDEGEERNRGNFPPRFSGRQFPNYSSELNVNALELEDSALYLCASSSRSGGSTGELFFGEGSRLTVL.

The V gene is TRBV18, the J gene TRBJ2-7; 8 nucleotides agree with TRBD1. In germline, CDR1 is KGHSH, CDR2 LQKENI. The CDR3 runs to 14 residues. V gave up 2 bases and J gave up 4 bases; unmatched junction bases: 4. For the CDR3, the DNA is TGTGCCAGCTCACCAAACAGGGGGGAATACGAGCAGTACTTC. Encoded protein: CASSPNRGEYEQYF.

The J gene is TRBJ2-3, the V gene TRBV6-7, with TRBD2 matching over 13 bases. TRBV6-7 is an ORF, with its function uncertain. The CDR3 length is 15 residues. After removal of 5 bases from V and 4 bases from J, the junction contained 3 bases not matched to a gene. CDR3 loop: CASSELAGGPDTQYF. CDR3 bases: TGTGCCAGCAGTGAACTAGCGGGGGGGCCAGATACGCAGTATTTT.

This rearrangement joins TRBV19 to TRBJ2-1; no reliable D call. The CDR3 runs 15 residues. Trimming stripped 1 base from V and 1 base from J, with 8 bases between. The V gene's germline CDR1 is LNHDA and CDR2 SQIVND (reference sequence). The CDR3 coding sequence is TGTGCCAGTAGTATAGCGGTTACTTCCTACAATGAGCAGTTCTTC. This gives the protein CASSIAVTSYNEQFF.

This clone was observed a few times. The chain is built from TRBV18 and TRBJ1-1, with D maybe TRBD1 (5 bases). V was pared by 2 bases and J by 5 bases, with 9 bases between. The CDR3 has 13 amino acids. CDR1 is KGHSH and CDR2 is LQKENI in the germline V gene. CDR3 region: CASSPVEGTEAFF. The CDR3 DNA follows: TGTGCCAGCTCACCAGTTGAGGGGACTGAAGCTTTCTTT.

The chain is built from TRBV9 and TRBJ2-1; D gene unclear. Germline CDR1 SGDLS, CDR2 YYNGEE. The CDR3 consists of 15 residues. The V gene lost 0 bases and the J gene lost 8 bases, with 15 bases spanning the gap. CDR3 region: CASSVAPSHGDEQFF. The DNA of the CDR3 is TGTGCCAGCAGCGTAGCGCCATCGCATGGGGATGAGCAGTTCTTC.

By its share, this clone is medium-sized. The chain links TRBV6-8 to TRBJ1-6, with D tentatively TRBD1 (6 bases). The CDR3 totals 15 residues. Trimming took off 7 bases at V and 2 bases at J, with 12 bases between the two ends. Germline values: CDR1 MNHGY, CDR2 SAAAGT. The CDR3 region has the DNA TGTGCCAGCACGGGGGGCGAAACCTATAATTCACCCCTCCACTTT. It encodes CASTGGETYNSPLHF.

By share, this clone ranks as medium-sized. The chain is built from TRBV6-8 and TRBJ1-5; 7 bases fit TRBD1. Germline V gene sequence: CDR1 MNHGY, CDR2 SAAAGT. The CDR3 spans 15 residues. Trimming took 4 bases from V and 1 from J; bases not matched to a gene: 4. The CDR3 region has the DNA TGTGCCAGCAGTTTTGGGACAGTGAGCAATCAGCCCCAGCATTTT. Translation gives CASSFGTVSNQPQHF.

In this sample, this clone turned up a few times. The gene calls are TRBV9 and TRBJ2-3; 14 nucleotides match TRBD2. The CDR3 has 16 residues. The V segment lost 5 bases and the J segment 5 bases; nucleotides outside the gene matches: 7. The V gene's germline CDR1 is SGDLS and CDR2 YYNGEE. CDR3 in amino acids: CASSKGLAGEGDTQYF. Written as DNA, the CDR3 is TGTGCCAGCAGTAAGGGACTAGCGGGGGAGGGAGATACGCAGTATTTT.

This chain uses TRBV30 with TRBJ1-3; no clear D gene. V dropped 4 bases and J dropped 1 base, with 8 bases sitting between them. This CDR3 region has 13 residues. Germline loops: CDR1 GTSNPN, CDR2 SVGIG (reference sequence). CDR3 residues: CAWKRFSGNTIYF. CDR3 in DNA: TGTGCCTGGAAGAGGTTTTCTGGAAACACCATATATTTT.

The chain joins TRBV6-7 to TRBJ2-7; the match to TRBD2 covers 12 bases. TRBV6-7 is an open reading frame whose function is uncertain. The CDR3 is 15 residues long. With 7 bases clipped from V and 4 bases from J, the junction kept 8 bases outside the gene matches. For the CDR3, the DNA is TGTGCCAGCACTCCGACTAGCGGGGGTTCTTACGAGCAGTACTTC. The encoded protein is CASTPTSGGSYEQYF.

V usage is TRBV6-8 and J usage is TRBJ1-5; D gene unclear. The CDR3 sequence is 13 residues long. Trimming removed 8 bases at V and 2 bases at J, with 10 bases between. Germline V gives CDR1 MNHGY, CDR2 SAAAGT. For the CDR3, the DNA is TGTGCCAGCCAGTGGGAGGGCAATCAGCCCCAGCATTTT. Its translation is CASQWEGNQPQHF.

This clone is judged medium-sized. This CDR3 is CASSLGQEKNQPQHF. DNA of the CDR3: TGTGCCAGCAGCTTGGGACAGGAAAAGAATCAGCCCCAGCATTTT. The J gene is TRBJ1-5, the V gene TRBV11-3; 8 bases align to TRBD1. Germline V gene data show CDR1 as SGHNT and CDR2 as YENEEA. The CDR3 runs 15 residues. V shed 3 bases and J 4 bases; nucleotides not matched to a gene: 5.

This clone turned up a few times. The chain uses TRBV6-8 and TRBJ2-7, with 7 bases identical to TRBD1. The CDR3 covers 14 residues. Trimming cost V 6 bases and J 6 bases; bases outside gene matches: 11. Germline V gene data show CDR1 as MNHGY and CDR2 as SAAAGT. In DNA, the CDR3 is TGTGCCAGCAGCGCAGAGGGACAGAGTGGCGAGCAGTACTTC. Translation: CASSAEGQSGEQYF.

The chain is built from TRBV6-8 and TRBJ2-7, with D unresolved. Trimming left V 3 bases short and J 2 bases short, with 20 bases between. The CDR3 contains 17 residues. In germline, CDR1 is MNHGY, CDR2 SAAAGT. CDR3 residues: CASSYDPTGPPPYEQYF. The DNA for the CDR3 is TGTGCCAGCAGTTATGACCCGACGGGTCCACCTCCCTACGAGCAGTACTTC.

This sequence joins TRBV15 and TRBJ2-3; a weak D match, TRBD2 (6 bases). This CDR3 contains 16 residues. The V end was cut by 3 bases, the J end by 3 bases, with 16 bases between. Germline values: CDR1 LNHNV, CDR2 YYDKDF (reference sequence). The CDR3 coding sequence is TGTGCCACCAGCAGGGTCTATGGGGGGAAGACAGATACGCAGTATTTT. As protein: CATSRVYGGKTDTQYF.